This T cell receptor beta chain was obtained from a study of T cells in Graves' hyperthyroidism and ophthalmopathy. Study findings and constraints: Ophthalmopathy onset followed model prediction by a median approximately six months.

CDR1 and CDR2 from the germline V gene are SGHRS and YFSETQ. This CDR3 spans 14 amino acids. Trimming removed 4 bases at V and 4 bases at J, with 11 bases between. Template material for amplifying TCR beta CDR3 regions consisted of RNA transcripts. Using the HTBI primer set, a first-round RT-PCR was run on the TCR CDR3. MiXCR was run by TCRdb on the multiplex PCR reads, yielding one entry per CDR3 protein. In the table there are about 280,000 distinct CDR3 sequences, around a quarter of which are singletons. This clonotype was seen ten or more times. Its antigen is unidentified. Sequenced material: blood. This receptor was obtained from a man in his forties or fifties with Graves' hyperthyroidism that later progressed to Graves' ophthalmopathy. The chain is built from TRBV5-1 and TRBJ2-2; D unresolved. CDR3 amino acids: CASSLITVTGELFF. Here the CDR3 DNA reads TGCGCCAGCAGCCTGATAACTGTCACCGGGGAGCTGTTTTTT.